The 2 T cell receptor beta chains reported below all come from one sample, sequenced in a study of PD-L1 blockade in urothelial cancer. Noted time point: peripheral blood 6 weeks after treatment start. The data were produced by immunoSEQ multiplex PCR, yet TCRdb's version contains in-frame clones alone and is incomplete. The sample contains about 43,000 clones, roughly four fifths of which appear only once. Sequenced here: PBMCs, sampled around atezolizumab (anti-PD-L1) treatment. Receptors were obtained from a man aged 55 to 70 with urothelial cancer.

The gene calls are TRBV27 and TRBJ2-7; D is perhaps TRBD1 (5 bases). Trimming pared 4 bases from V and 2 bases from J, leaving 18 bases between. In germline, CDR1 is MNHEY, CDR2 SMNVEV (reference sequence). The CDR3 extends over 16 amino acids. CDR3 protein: CASSSLRQSVAYEQYF. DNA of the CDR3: TGTGCCAGCAGTTCTCTTCGACAGAGCGTGGCCTACGAGCAGTACTTC.

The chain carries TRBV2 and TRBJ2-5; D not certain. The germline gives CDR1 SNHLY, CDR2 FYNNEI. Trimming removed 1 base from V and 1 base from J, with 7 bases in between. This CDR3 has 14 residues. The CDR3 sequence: CASSEGAIQETQYF. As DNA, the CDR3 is TGTGCCAGCAGTGAAGGGGCAATCCAAGAGACCCAGTACTTC.